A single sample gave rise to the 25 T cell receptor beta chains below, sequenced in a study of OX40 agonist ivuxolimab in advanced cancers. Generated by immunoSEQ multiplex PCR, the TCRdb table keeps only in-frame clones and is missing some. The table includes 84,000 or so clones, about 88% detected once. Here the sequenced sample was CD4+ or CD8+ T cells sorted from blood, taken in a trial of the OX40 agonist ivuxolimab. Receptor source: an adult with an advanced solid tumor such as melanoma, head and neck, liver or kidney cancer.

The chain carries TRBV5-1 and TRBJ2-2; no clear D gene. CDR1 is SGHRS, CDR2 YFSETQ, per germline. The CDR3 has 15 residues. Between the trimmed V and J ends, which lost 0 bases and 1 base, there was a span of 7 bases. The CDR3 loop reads CASSLARLNTGELFF. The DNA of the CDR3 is TGCGCCAGCAGCTTGGCCAGGTTGAACACCGGGGAGCTGTTTTTT.

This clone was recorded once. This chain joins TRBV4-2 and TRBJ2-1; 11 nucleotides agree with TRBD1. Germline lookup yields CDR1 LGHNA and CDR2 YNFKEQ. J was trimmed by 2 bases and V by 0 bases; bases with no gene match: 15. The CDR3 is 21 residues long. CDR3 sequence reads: CASSQEGRDRGVWGAYNEQFF. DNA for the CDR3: TGTGCCAGCAGCCAAGAAGGGAGGGACAGGGGGGTGTGGGGGGCCTACAATGAGCAGTTCTTC.

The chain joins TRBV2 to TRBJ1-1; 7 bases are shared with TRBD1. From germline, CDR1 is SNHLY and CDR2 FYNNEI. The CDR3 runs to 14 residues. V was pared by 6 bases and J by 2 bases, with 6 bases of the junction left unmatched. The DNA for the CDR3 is TGTGCCAGCAGGGACCGGGACAGAAACACTGAAGCTTTCTTT. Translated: CASRDRDRNTEAFF.

CDR3 in amino acids: CASSKPLRGGGTGGYTF. The DNA for the CDR3 is TGTGCCAGCAGCAAACCACTTAGGGGCGGGGGCACTGGCGGCTACACCTTC. This chain joins TRBV7-8 and TRBJ1-2; TRBD1 might be the D (6 bases). V lost 5 bases to trimming and J lost 8 bases, with 27 bases between them. The CDR3 contains 17 residues. CDR1 is SGHVS and CDR2 is FQNEAQ in the germline V gene. Using reference TRBV7-8 and TRBJ1-2 for the parts outside the CDR3, the full variable domain is GAGVSQSPRYKVAKRGQDVALRCDPISGHVSLFWYQQALGQGPEFLTYFQNEAQLDKSGLPSDRFFAERPEGSVSTLKIQRTQQEDSAVYLCASSKPLRGGGTGGYTFGSGTRLTVV.

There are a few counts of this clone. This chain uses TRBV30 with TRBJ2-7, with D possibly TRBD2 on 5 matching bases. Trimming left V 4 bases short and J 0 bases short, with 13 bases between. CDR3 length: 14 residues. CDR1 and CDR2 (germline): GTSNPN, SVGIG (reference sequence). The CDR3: CAWTRGPVSYEQYF. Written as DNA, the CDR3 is TGTGCCTGGACCCGAGGGCCGGTCTCCTACGAGCAGTACTTC.

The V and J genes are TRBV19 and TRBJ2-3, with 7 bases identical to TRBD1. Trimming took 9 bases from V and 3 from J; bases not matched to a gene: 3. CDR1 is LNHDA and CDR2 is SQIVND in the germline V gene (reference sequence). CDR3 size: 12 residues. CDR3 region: CASETGTDTQYF. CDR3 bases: TGTGCCAGCGAGACAGGGACAGATACGCAGTATTTT.

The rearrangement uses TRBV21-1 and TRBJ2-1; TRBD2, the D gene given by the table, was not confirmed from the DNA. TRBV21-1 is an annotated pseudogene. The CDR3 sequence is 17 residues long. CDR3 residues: CASSKEGRLAGLGEQFF. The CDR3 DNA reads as TGTGCCAGCAGCAAAGAGGGGAGACTAGCAGGGTTGGGGGAGCAGTTCTTC.

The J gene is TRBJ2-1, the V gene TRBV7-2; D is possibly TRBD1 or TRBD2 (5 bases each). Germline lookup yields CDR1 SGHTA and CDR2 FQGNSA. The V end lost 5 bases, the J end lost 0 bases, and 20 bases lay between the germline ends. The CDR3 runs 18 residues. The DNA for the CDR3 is TGTGCCAGCAGCGGGGGACCGACCAGCGGAAGCTCCTACAATGAGCAGTTCTTC. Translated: CASSGGPTSGSSYNEQFF.

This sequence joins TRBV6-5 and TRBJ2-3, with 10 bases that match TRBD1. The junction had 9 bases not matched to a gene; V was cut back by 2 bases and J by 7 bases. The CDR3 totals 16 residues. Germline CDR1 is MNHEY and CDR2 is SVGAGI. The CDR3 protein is CASSYSRGQGSHTQYF. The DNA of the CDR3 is TGTGCCAGCAGTTACAGTCGGGGACAGGGGAGCCATACGCAGTATTTT.

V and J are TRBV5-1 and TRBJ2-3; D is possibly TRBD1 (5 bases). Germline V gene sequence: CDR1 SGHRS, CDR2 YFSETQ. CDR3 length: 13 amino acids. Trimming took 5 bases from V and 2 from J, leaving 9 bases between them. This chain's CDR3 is CASRGVSTDTQYF. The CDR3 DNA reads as TGCGCCAGCAGAGGGGTATCCACAGATACGCAGTATTTT.

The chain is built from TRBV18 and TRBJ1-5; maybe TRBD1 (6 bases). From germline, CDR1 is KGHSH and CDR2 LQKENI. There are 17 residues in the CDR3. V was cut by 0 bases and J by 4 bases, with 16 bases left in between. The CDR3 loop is CASSPPRRGAGNQPQHF. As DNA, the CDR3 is TGTGCCAGCTCACCACCTCGGCGGGGGGCAGGGAATCAGCCCCAGCATTTT.

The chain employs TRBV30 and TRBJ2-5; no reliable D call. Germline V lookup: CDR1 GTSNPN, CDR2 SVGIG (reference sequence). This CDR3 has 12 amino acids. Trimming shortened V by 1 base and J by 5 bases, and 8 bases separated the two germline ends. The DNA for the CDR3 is TGTGCCTGGAGTGAACGCCCTGAGACCCAGTACTTC. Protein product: CAWSERPETQYF.

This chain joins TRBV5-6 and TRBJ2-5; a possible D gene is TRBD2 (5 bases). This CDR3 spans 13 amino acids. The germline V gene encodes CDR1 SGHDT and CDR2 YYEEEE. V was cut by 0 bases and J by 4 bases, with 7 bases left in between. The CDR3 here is CASSLGRRETQYF. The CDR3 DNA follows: TGTGCCAGCAGCTTGGGGAGGCGAGAGACCCAGTACTTC.

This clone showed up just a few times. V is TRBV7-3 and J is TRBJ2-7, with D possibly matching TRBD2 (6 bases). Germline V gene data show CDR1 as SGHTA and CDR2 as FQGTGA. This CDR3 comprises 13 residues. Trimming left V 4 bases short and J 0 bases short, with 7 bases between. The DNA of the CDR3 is TGTGCCAGCAGCTCCGGGAGCTCCTACGAGCAGTACTTC. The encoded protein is CASSSGSSYEQYF.

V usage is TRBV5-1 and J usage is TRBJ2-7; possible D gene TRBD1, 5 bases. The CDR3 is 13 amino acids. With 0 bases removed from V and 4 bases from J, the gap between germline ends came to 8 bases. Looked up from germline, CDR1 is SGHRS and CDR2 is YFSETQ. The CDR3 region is CASSLAQGYEQYF. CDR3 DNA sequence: TGCGCCAGCAGCTTGGCGCAGGGTTACGAGCAGTACTTC.

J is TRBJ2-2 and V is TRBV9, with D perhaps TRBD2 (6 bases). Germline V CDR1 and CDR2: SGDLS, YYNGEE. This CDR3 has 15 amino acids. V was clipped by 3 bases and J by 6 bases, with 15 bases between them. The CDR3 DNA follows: TGTGCCAGCAGCGCCTATAGCGGATATGCCGGGGAGCTGTTTTTT. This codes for CASSAYSGYAGELFF.

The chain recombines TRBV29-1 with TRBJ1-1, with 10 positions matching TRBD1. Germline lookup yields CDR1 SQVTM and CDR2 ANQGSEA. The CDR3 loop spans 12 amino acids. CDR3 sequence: CRAGTGDTEAFF. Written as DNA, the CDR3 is TGCAGGGCCGGGACAGGGGACACTGAAGCTTTCTTT.

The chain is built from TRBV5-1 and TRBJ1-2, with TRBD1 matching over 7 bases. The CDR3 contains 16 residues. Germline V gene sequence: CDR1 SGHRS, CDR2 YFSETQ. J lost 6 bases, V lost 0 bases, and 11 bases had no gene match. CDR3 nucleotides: TGCGCCAGCAGCTTGGGAGGGCGTCAGGGGGTGCATGGCTACACCTTC. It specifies CASSLGGRQGVHGYTF.

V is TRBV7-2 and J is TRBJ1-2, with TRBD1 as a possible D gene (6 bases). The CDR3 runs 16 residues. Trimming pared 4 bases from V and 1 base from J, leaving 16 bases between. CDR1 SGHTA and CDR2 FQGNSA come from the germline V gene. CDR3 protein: CASSSRQVLLNYGYTF. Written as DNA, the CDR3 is TGTGCCAGCAGCTCCCGACAGGTCCTCCTTAACTATGGCTACACCTTC. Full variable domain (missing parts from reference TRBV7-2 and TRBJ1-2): GAGVSQSPSNKVTEKGKDVELRCDPISGHTALYWYRQSLGQGLEFLIYFQGNSAPDKSGLPSDRFSAERTGGSVSTLTIQRTQQEDSAVYLCASSSRQVLLNYGYTFGSGTRLTVV.

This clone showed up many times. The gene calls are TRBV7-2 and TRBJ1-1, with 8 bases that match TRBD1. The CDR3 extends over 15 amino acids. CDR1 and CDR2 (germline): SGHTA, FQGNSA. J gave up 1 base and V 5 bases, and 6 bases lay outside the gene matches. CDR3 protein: CASSLDRGRNTEAFF. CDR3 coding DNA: TGTGCCAGCAGCCTCGACAGGGGCCGGAACACTGAAGCTTTCTTT.

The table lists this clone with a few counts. The CDR3: CAIATSYEQYF. Here the CDR3 DNA reads TGTGCCATCGCTACCTCCTACGAGCAGTACTTC. V is TRBV10-3 and J is TRBJ2-7; D gene uncertain. This CDR3 comprises 11 residues. V lost 8 bases to trimming and J lost 0 bases, with 5 bases between them. Per germline, CDR1 ENHRY and CDR2 SYGVKD.

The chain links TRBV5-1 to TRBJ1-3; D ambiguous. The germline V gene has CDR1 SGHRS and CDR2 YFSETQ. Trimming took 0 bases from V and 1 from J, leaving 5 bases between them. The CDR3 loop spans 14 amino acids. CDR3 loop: CASSLGTSGNTIYF. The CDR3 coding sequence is TGCGCCAGCAGCTTGGGAACTTCTGGAAACACCATATATTTT.

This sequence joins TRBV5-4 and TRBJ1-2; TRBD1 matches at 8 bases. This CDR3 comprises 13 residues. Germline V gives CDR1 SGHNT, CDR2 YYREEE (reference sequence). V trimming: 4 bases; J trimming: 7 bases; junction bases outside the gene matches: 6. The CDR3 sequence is CASSPRTGSGYTF. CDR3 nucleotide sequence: TGTGCCAGCAGCCCTAGGACAGGGTCTGGCTACACCTTC.

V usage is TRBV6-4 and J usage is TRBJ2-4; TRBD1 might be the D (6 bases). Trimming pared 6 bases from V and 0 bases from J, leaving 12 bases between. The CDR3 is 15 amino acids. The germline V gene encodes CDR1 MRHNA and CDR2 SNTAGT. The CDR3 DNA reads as TGTGCCAGCAGCCACACAGGGATAGCCAAAAACATTCAGTACTTC. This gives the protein CASSHTGIAKNIQYF.

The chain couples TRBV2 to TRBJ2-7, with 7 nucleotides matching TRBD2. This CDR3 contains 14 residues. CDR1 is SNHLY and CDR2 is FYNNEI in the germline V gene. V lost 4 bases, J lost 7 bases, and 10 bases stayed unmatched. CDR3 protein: CASSAETSSREQYF. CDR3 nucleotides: TGTGCCAGCAGTGCGGAGACTAGCTCACGGGAGCAGTACTTC.